Following are 8 T cell receptor beta chains from one sample sequenced in a study of cytomegalovirus exposure and HLA in healthy donors. The PCR contained 60 Vbeta and 13 Jbeta primers. The method was immunoSEQ multiplex PCR; TCRdb's version includes in-frame clones alone and lacks a portion of them. The table shows over 150,000 clones, with roughly 89% occurring only once. Sequencing was done on a sample of PBMCs. Receptors were obtained from a woman aged 25 to 39 in good health and CMV-seronegative.

This chain uses TRBV6-1 with TRBJ2-5; 8 bases line up with TRBD1. J lost 4 bases, V lost 7 bases, and 8 bases had no gene match. From germline, CDR1 is MNHNS and CDR2 SASEGT. The CDR3 has 14 residues. Here the CDR3 reads CASTMGTGRETQYF. The CDR3 bases are TGTGCCAGCACCATGGGGACAGGTCGAGAGACCCAGTACTTC.

Of note for this clone: At the DNA level, this CDR3 is encoded by other sequences in the same sample as well. The chain links TRBV11-2 to TRBJ2-5, with unresolved D. Germline V gene lookup returns CDR1 SGHAT and CDR2 FQNNGV. V was cut by 0 bases and J by 7 bases, with 9 bases left in between. This CDR3 has 13 residues. The CDR3 region has the DNA TGTGCCAGCAGCTTAGATCCCCCAGGGACCCAGTACTTC. Protein: CASSLDPPGTQYF. Looking up the rest from reference TRBV11-2 and TRBJ2-5 gives the full variable domain: EAGVAQSPRYKIIEKRQSVAFWCNPISGHATLYWYQQILGQGPKLLIQFQNNGVVDDSQLPKDRFSAERLKGVDSTLKIQPAKLEDSAVYLCASSLDPPGTQYFGPGTRLLVL.

This clone was seen more than once but under ten times. CDR3 loop: CASSYFHTKNTEAFF. The CDR3 DNA reads as TGTGCCAGCAGTTACTTTCACACCAAGAACACTGAAGCTTTCTTT. The V call is TRBV6-5, the J call TRBJ1-1; no firm D call. From germline, CDR1 is MNHEY and CDR2 SVGAGI. With 1 base removed from V and 1 base from J, the gap between germline ends came to 10 bases. This CDR3 is built from 15 residues.

This clone is a singleton in its sample. The V and J genes are TRBV4-2 and TRBJ2-2, with a tentative D call TRBD1 (6 bases). The ends were cut back, 8 bases at V and 3 bases at J, with 13 bases in the middle. Germline assignment: CDR1 LGHNA and CDR2 YNFKEQ. The CDR3 loop spans 14 amino acids. The CDR3 here is CASDTTGYTGELFF. The CDR3 bases are TGTGCCAGCGACACGACAGGATACACCGGGGAGCTGTTTTTT.

The sample holds one count of this clone. The chain employs TRBV19 and TRBJ2-1; TRBD2 matches at 9 bases. This CDR3 region has 17 residues. Trimming removed 6 bases from V and 0 bases from J; junction bases left unmatched: 9. Germline CDR1 and CDR2: LNHDA and SQIVND (reference sequence). CDR3 amino acids: CASRDLISGSSYNEQFF. The CDR3 coding sequence is TGTGCCAGTAGGGACCTAATTAGCGGGAGCTCCTACAATGAGCAGTTCTTC.

V is TRBV30 and J is TRBJ1-2; D not resolved. The CDR3 has 13 residues. With 0 bases removed from V and 4 bases from J, the gap between germline ends came to 9 bases. Germline V gene data show CDR1 as GTSNPN and CDR2 as SVGIG (reference sequence). The CDR3 coding sequence is TGTGCCTGGAGTGTAAGAGGGCCCTATGGCTACACCTTC. This sequence encodes CAWSVRGPYGYTF.

This chain connects TRBV9 to TRBJ1-1; D possibly corresponds to TRBD1 (5 bases). V was clipped by 0 bases and J by 3 bases, with 9 bases between them. The CDR3 loop spans 14 amino acids. From germline, CDR1 is SGDLS and CDR2 YYNGEE. The DNA for the CDR3 is TGTGCCAGCAGCGTAGGGGGGGTTCACACTGAAGCTTTCTTT. Protein product: CASSVGGVHTEAFF.

The chain is built from TRBV6-1 and TRBJ2-1; perhaps TRBD2 as D (5 bases). V lost 2 bases and J lost 0, with 5 bases in between. From germline, CDR1 is MNHNS and CDR2 SASEGT. There are 14 residues in the CDR3. The CDR3: CASSERDSYNEQFF. CDR3 DNA sequence: TGTGCCAGCAGTGAACGGGACTCCTACAATGAGCAGTTCTTC.